This T cell receptor (beta chain) appears in the sequencing data of a study of shared clonotypes between healthy human individuals. A word on this clone: The antigen is undetermined. The same CDR3 can be traced to other DNA sequences in this sample.

It was at deep level that the assay was run. Sequencing was performed with immunoSEQ multiplex PCR; in TCRdb, only in-frame clones are kept and a portion is missing. The sample lists about 2.1 million clones, roughly 91% seen once, with more than 1.5% in the top ten. CD45RO-negative, CCR7-selected cells formed the naive CD8 fraction, which excluded terminally differentiated effector memory CD45RA+ cells. The healthy adult donors were HIV-negative and reported no recent acute infections or vaccinations. Study-level findings and limits: Though the depth was large, rarefaction showed that sorted-subset sequencing was incomplete. Blood was the only sampled material, and tissue repertoires likely differ.

The CDR3 runs to 13 residues. Trimming cost V 9 bases and J 2 bases; bases outside gene matches: 3. The germline CDR1 and CDR2 sequences are LNHDA and SQIVND (reference sequence). The rearrangement links TRBV19 to TRBJ1-5, with TRBD1 matching 8 bases. The source material was naive CD8+ T cells from PBMCs. The TCR comes from a man between 18 and 35 years old in good health. Some clones in this sample may be carry-over from other donors' samples. The DNA for the CDR3 is TGTGCCAGCACGGACAGGGGCAATCAGCCCCAGCATTTT. It translates to CASTDRGNQPQHF. The entire variable domain, with the rest obtained from reference TRBV19 and TRBJ1-5, is as follows: DGGITQSPKYLFRKEGQNVTLSCEQNLNHDAMYWYRQDPGQGLRLIYYSQIVNDFQKGDIAEGYSVSREKKESFPLTVTSAQKNPTAFYLCASTDRGNQPQHFGDGTRLSIL.